A single sample gave rise to the 15 T cell receptor beta chains below, sequenced in a study of vaccination and CD4 T cells after COVID-19. Treatment reported: approximately 10-day PBMC culture with coronavirus spike peptide pools or control peptides (ViraFEST assay). Sequenced with the Oncomine TCR Beta short-read assay was DNA taken from cultured CD4+ T cells. MiXCR, run by TCRdb on the PCR reads, gives a single entry per CDR3 protein. The sample yields over 10,000 distinct CDR3 sequences, around half seen once. Their specific antigens are unknown. Sequences were obtained from CD4+ T cells from blood, cultured in vitro. The receptors were sampled from a human donor who had recovered from COVID-19.

This chain links TRBV12-3 or TRBV12-4 with TRBJ1-6, with 7 nucleotides matching TRBD1. With V trimmed by 5 bases and J by 2 bases, 6 bases remained unmatched. This CDR3 region has 16 residues. The CDR3 loop reads CASSPDTGAYNSPLHF. The CDR3, as DNA: TGTGCCAGCAGTCCGGATACAGGGGCCTATAATTCACCCCTCCACTTT.

CDR3 in DNA: TGTGCCATCAGCCGACTAGCGGGGTCGAACACCGGGGAGCTGTTTTTT. This encodes CAISRLAGSNTGELFF. This chain uses TRBV10-3 with TRBJ2-2; 11 bases align to TRBD2. The CDR3 is 16 residues long. J was trimmed by 0 bases and V by 6 bases; bases with no gene match: 3. In germline, CDR1 is ENHRY, CDR2 SYGVKD.

This rearrangement joins TRBV20-1 to TRBJ2-2, with D unresolved. The CDR3 totals 13 residues. The germline V and J ends were trimmed by 6 bases and 4 bases, with 12 bases remaining between them. The germline CDR1 and CDR2 sequences are DFQATT and SNEGSKA (reference sequence). CDR3 residues: CSAPYSLTGELFF. CDR3 bases: TGCAGTGCGCCTTATTCGCTCACCGGGGAGCTGTTTTTT.

J is TRBJ2-1 and V is TRBV6-1, with TRBD1 identical over 9 bases. CDR3 size: 16 residues. From germline, CDR1 is MNHNS and CDR2 SASEGT. V lost 0 bases and J lost 7; bases outside the gene matches: 7. The CDR3 reads CASSEATGTGFNEQFF. Written as DNA, the CDR3 is TGTGCCAGCAGTGAAGCAACCGGGACAGGGTTTAATGAGCAGTTCTTC.

The chain links TRBV10-3 to TRBJ2-1, with 14 nucleotides matching TRBD2. CDR3 length: 16 residues. Germline V gene data show CDR1 as ENHRY and CDR2 as SYGVKD. Trimming took 5 bases from V and 9 from J; bases not matched to a gene: 9. The CDR3 DNA reads as TGTGCCATCAGTCCTAGGGGACTAGCGGGAGATGCTGAGCAGTTCTTC. Translation gives CAISPRGLAGDAEQFF.

This clonotype appeared a few times. The rearrangement links TRBV20-1 to TRBJ1-1; the D is unclear. CDR3 length: 13 residues. Germline V gene lookup returns CDR1 DFQATT and CDR2 SNEGSKA (reference sequence). V lost 0 bases and J lost 3, with 8 bases in between. The CDR3 region has the DNA TGCAGTGCTAGAGATCAGTACTACACTGAAGCTTTCTTT. Its protein is CSARDQYYTEAFF.

In its sample, this clonotype was seen a few times. The chain employs TRBV20-1 and TRBJ1-2; 10 bases fit TRBD1. The CDR3 runs to 17 residues. CDR1 is DFQATT and CDR2 is SNEGSKA in the germline V gene (reference sequence). Unmatched junction bases numbered 15, after V lost 5 bases and J lost 3 bases. CDR3 DNA: TGCAGTGCTCAAGCGCTCCGGGACAGGGGACCAGACTATGGCTACACCTTC. It translates to CSAQALRDRGPDYGYTF.

Sample share makes this clonotype medium-sized. The gene calls are TRBV2 and TRBJ1-2, with unresolved D. CDR3 length equals 12 residues. V lost 5 bases to trimming and J lost 4 bases, with 8 bases between them. In germline, CDR1 is SNHLY, CDR2 FYNNEI. CDR3 bases: TGTGCCAGCAGTCCTATTGTCTATGGCTACACCTTC. Translated: CASSPIVYGYTF.

The chain recombines TRBV6-5 with TRBJ1-5; 9 nucleotides match TRBD1. CDR3 length: 18 residues. Germline V gene sequence: CDR1 MNHEY, CDR2 SVGAGI. The trim removed 0 bases at V and 1 base at J, leaving 7 bases unmatched. The CDR3 region is CASSYSRDRVLSNQPQHF. CDR3 DNA: TGTGCCAGCAGTTACTCCCGGGACAGGGTTTTGAGCAATCAGCCCCAGCATTTT.

The CDR3 region is CATSRDMGGGNEKLFF. CDR3 nucleotide sequence: TGTGCCACCAGCAGAGATATGGGGGGTGGTAATGAAAAACTGTTTTTT. This rearrangement joins TRBV15 to TRBJ1-4, with D possibly matching TRBD1 (5 bases). V was clipped by 0 bases and J by 4 bases, with 12 bases between them. Germline assignment: CDR1 LNHNV and CDR2 YYDKDF (reference sequence). CDR3 size: 16 residues.

The V gene is TRBV20-1, the J gene TRBJ1-1; no definite D call. V gave up 0 bases and J gave up 4 bases, with 12 bases separating them. The CDR3 covers 14 residues. The germline CDR1 and CDR2 sequences are DFQATT and SNEGSKA (reference sequence). CDR3 in amino acids: CSARDIPQGTEAFF. DNA for the CDR3: TGCAGTGCTAGAGATATACCCCAAGGCACTGAAGCTTTCTTT.

The rearrangement uses TRBV24-1 and TRBJ1-5, with a possible D match to TRBD1 (6 bases). Per germline, CDR1 KGHDR and CDR2 SFDVKD. CDR3 length equals 11 residues. Trimming pared 11 bases from V and 6 bases from J, leaving 10 bases between. CDR3 region: CARGASQPQHF. CDR3 nucleotides: TGTGCCAGGGGGGCTTCTCAGCCCCAGCATTTT.

The chain carries TRBV2 and TRBJ2-3; D may be TRBD1 (8 bases). Trimming removed 7 bases at V and 4 bases at J, with 24 bases between. This CDR3 region has 17 residues. Germline-derived CDR1 and CDR2 are SNHLY and FYNNEI. This CDR3 is CASTPQLRTGRADTQYF. The CDR3 DNA is TGTGCCAGCACCCCCCAATTAAGGACAGGGAGGGCAGATACGCAGTATTTT.

The gene calls are TRBV10-1 and TRBJ1-1; D call uncertain. This CDR3 comprises 15 residues. V lost 8 bases, J lost 0 bases, and 16 bases lay in between. Germline V gives CDR1 WNHNN, CDR2 SYGVQD (reference sequence). CDR3 DNA sequence: TGCGCCAGCCGAGTCGGTGGGGTCATGAACACTGAAGCTTTCTTT. It specifies CASRVGGVMNTEAFF.

This rearrangement joins TRBV20-1 to TRBJ1-1; the D is unclear. This CDR3 contains 12 residues. Per germline, CDR1 DFQATT and CDR2 SNEGSKA (reference sequence). Trimming removed 5 bases from V and 4 bases from J, with 11 bases in between. CDR3 DNA: TGCAGTGCTGTTGGAGGGTTCACTGAAGCTTTCTTT. Translating gives CSAVGGFTEAFF.